The 3 T cell receptor beta chains below come from one sample, sequenced in a study of blood T cell repertoires in COVID-19. Sequencing used immunoSEQ multiplex PCR; TCRdb keeps in-frame clones, though not all of them. This table has under 40,000 clones, about 92% appearing once. Input material: peripheral blood. All receptors come from a male donor with active COVID-19.

The J gene is TRBJ2-3, the V gene TRBV11-2; TRBD1 is a possible D gene (6 bases). The germline CDR1 and CDR2 sequences are SGHAT and FQNNGV. CDR3 length: 14 residues. The germline V and J ends were trimmed by 2 bases and 5 bases, with 11 bases remaining between them. This chain's CDR3 is CASSLSGRGDTQYF. CDR3 sequence (DNA): TGTGCCAGCAGCTTATCCGGCAGGGGAGATACGCAGTATTTT.

This chain connects TRBV20-1 to TRBJ2-3; D remains unclear. Per the germline V gene, CDR1 is DFQATT and CDR2 is SNEGSKA (reference sequence). V lost 6 bases and J 0 bases, leaving 4 bases between the germline ends. This CDR3 region has 11 residues. CDR3 sequence: CSAFSTDTQYF. In nucleotides, the CDR3 is TGCAGTGCCTTCAGCACAGATACGCAGTATTTT.

The chain uses TRBV4-1 and TRBJ1-1; D gene ambiguous. The CDR3 totals 14 residues. Germline V gene data show CDR1 as MGHRA and CDR2 as YSYEKL. Trimming took 0 bases from V and 5 from J, leaving 10 bases between them. DNA for the CDR3: TGCGCCAGCAGCCAAGATCGAGGGAGAACTGAAGCTTTCTTT. Translated: CASSQDRGRTEAFF.